A selection of T cell receptor beta chains follows, all from one sample in a study of blood T cells in healthy people across ages. TCRdb re-analysed the 5' RACE reads in MiXCR, keeping a single row per CDR3 protein. The sample holds about 1.4 million distinct CDR3 sequences; around 59% are singletons and the top ten take 5% to 7%. The sequencing input was blood. The receptor source for this set is a man younger than 35 in good health. Each CDR3 is given with its conserved first and last residue. A D gene is named only where the DNA matches it firmly. For some rows the clone size is stated as once, few or many, or as a class when expanded; others skip it.

j_call: TRBJ1-2; v_call: TRBV7-9; d_call: .; clone_size: .; cdr3_aa: CASSLIVWFTGSSTNYGYTF; cdr3_nt: TGTGCCAGCAGCTTAATCGTGTGGTTTACAGGGTCCTCAACTAACTATGGCTACACCTTC
j_call: TRBJ2-5; v_call: TRBV20-1; d_call: TRBD1; clone_size: .; cdr3_aa: CSATDNRGQETQYF; cdr3_nt: TGCAGTGCCACTGACAACAGGGGCCAAGAGACCCAGTACTTC
j_call: TRBJ2-7; v_call: TRBV6-1; d_call: TRBD1; clone_size: few; cdr3_aa: CASSARTDRDEQYF; cdr3_nt: TGTGCCAGCAGTGCTCGAACCGACAGGGACGAGCAGTACTTC
j_call: TRBJ2-1; v_call: TRBV10-3; d_call: .; clone_size: few; cdr3_aa: CAISESSKGGEQFF; cdr3_nt: TGTGCCATCAGTGAGTCGTCGAAGGGAGGTGAGCAGTTCTTC
j_call: TRBJ2-3; v_call: TRBV11-2; d_call: TRBD2; clone_size: .; cdr3_aa: CASSLAVTSGRALDTQYF; cdr3_nt: TGTGCCAGCAGCTTGGCCGTGACTAGCGGGAGGGCCTTGGATACGCAGTATTTT
j_call: TRBJ2-7; v_call: TRBV10-3; d_call: .; clone_size: many; cdr3_aa: CAISPGRDSAQQQYF; cdr3_nt: TGTGCCATCAGTCCGGGACGGGACTCAGCTCAACAGCAGTACTTC
j_call: TRBJ2-3; v_call: TRBV19; d_call: .; clone_size: .; cdr3_aa: CASTDGWTDTQYF; cdr3_nt: TGTGCCAGTACCGATGGGTGGACGGATACGCAGTATTTT
j_call: TRBJ1-6; v_call: TRBV4-1; d_call: TRBD1; clone_size: .; cdr3_aa: CASSQDPGGGSPLHF; cdr3_nt: TGCGCCAGCAGCCAAGATCCAGGGGGCGGTTCACCCCTCCACTTT
j_call: TRBJ2-7; v_call: TRBV20-1; d_call: TRBD1; clone_size: .; cdr3_aa: CSAMLGQGKGYEQYF; cdr3_nt: TGCAGTGCTATGCTCGGACAGGGCAAGGGCTACGAGCAGTACTTC
j_call: TRBJ1-1; v_call: TRBV20-1; d_call: .; clone_size: .; cdr3_aa: CSASGRAEVGAFF; cdr3_nt: TGCAGTGCTAGTGGAAGGGCGGAGGTGGGAGCTTTCTTT
j_call: TRBJ2-6; v_call: TRBV3-1; d_call: .; clone_size: .; cdr3_aa: CASSQIEVSGANVLTF; cdr3_nt: TGTGCCAGCAGCCAAATCGAGGTCTCCGGGGCCAACGTCCTGACTTTC
j_call: TRBJ2-3; v_call: TRBV11-2; d_call: .; clone_size: once; cdr3_aa: CASSLDPSSTDTQYF; cdr3_nt: TGTGCCAGCAGCTTAGATCCGTCAAGCACAGATACGCAGTATTTT
j_call: TRBJ2-1; v_call: TRBV20-1; d_call: TRBD2; clone_size: .; cdr3_aa: CSAREGIAGDHEQFF; cdr3_nt: TGCAGTGCTAGAGAAGGAATAGCGGGGGACCATGAGCAGTTCTTC
j_call: TRBJ2-7; v_call: TRBV5-5; d_call: .; clone_size: .; cdr3_aa: CASSLVASQTLSYEQYF; cdr3_nt: TGTGCCAGCAGCTTGGTGGCCAGCCAAACCCTCTCCTACGAGCAGTACTTC
j_call: TRBJ2-7; v_call: TRBV7-6; d_call: .; clone_size: .; cdr3_aa: CASSFSPEQYF; cdr3_nt: TGTGCCAGCAGCTTTAGTCCCGAGCAGTACTTC
j_call: TRBJ2-7; v_call: TRBV15; d_call: .; clone_size: .; cdr3_aa: CATSMIGGGKQYEQYF; cdr3_nt: TGTGCCACCAGCATGATAGGAGGCGGGAAGCAGTACGAGCAGTACTTC
j_call: TRBJ2-3; v_call: TRBV28; d_call: TRBD1; clone_size: once; cdr3_aa: CATTIGQGSLTDTQYF; cdr3_nt: TGTGCCACTACGATCGGACAGGGAAGTCTCACAGATACGCAGTATTTT
j_call: TRBJ2-1; v_call: TRBV20-1; d_call: TRBD2; clone_size: .; cdr3_aa: CSARGSASGSAEQFF; cdr3_nt: TGCAGTGCTAGAGGGTCCGCTAGCGGGTCTGCTGAGCAGTTCTTC
j_call: TRBJ1-5; v_call: TRBV12-3/TRBV12-4; d_call: .; clone_size: .; cdr3_aa: CASSYARGPQHF; cdr3_nt: TGTGCCAGCAGTTATGCGAGGGGGCCCCAGCATTTT
j_call: TRBJ1-1; v_call: TRBV29-1; d_call: .; clone_size: .; cdr3_aa: CSVDGGTNTEAFF; cdr3_nt: TGCAGCGTTGATGGGGGTACGAACACTGAAGCTTTCTTT
j_call: TRBJ2-1; v_call: TRBV7-9; d_call: .; clone_size: .; cdr3_aa: CASTAVDNEQFF; cdr3_nt: TGTGCCAGCACCGCCGTGGACAATGAGCAGTTCTTC
j_call: TRBJ2-5; v_call: TRBV4-2; d_call: TRBD2; clone_size: .; cdr3_aa: CASSQDRGGGVTQETQYF; cdr3_nt: TGTGCCAGCAGCCAAGATCGGGGCGGGGGAGTTACCCAAGAGACCCAGTACTTC
j_call: TRBJ2-1; v_call: TRBV20-1; d_call: TRBD2; clone_size: .; cdr3_aa: CSARLAGGFYNGQFF; cdr3_nt: TGCAGTGCTAGATTAGCGGGAGGTTTCTACAATGGGCAGTTCTTC
j_call: TRBJ2-5; v_call: TRBV27; d_call: .; clone_size: many; cdr3_aa: CASRGGGETQYF; cdr3_nt: TGTGCCAGCAGGGGGGGCGGGGAGACCCAGTACTTC
j_call: TRBJ1-6; v_call: TRBV4-3; d_call: .; clone_size: few; cdr3_aa: CASSQALNSPLHF; cdr3_nt: TGCGCCAGCAGCCAAGCTCTCAATTCACCCCTCCACTTT
j_call: TRBJ2-1; v_call: TRBV7-9; d_call: .; clone_size: few; cdr3_aa: CASRLGGLYNEQFF; cdr3_nt: TGTGCCAGCAGGCTAGGGGGGTTGTACAATGAGCAGTTCTTC
j_call: TRBJ1-4; v_call: TRBV20-1; d_call: .; clone_size: .; cdr3_aa: CSASNPFNEKLFF; cdr3_nt: TGCAGTGCTAGTAATCCGTTTAATGAAAAACTGTTTTTT
j_call: TRBJ2-3; v_call: TRBV29-1; d_call: .; clone_size: .; cdr3_aa: CSVHVETRASTDTQYF; cdr3_nt: TGCAGCGTTCATGTGGAGACTCGCGCTAGCACAGATACGCAGTATTTT
j_call: TRBJ2-7; v_call: TRBV10-3; d_call: .; clone_size: .; cdr3_aa: CAISESWDSMYDEQYF; cdr3_nt: TGTGCCATCAGTGAGTCGTGGGACTCCATGTATGACGAGCAGTACTTC
j_call: TRBJ1-5; v_call: TRBV29-1; d_call: TRBD1; clone_size: few; cdr3_aa: CSVAWDRGMPQHF; cdr3_nt: TGCAGCGTCGCTTGGGACAGGGGGATGCCCCAGCATTTT
j_call: TRBJ2-7; v_call: TRBV29-1; d_call: .; clone_size: few; cdr3_aa: CSVVAPKGYEQYF; cdr3_nt: TGCAGCGTTGTGGCCCCGAAGGGCTACGAGCAGTACTTC
j_call: TRBJ2-1; v_call: TRBV10-1; d_call: TRBD2; clone_size: .; cdr3_aa: CASSELISGNDEQFF; cdr3_nt: TGCGCCAGCAGTGAACTTATTAGCGGGAACGATGAGCAGTTCTTC
j_call: TRBJ2-7; v_call: TRBV29-1; d_call: .; clone_size: few; cdr3_aa: CSVEVAGAREQYF; cdr3_nt: TGCAGCGTTGAGGTTGCGGGGGCGCGCGAGCAGTACTTC
j_call: TRBJ2-5; v_call: TRBV6-5; d_call: .; clone_size: .; cdr3_aa: CASSYGIQETQYF; cdr3_nt: TGTGCCAGCAGTTACGGGATCCAAGAGACCCAGTACTTC
j_call: TRBJ2-6; v_call: TRBV2; d_call: .; clone_size: .; cdr3_aa: CASRRYEANVLTF; cdr3_nt: TGTGCCAGCAGGCGTTATGAGGCCAACGTCCTGACTTTC
j_call: TRBJ1-1; v_call: TRBV7-2; d_call: TRBD1; clone_size: once; cdr3_aa: CASSQWGQSFTEAFF; cdr3_nt: TGTGCCAGCAGCCAATGGGGACAGTCCTTCACTGAAGCTTTCTTT
j_call: TRBJ1-2; v_call: TRBV4-3; d_call: TRBD1; clone_size: .; cdr3_aa: CASSQGQGGRANYGYTF; cdr3_nt: TGCGCCAGCAGCCAAGGACAGGGAGGGCGAGCTAACTATGGCTACACCTTC
j_call: TRBJ2-5; v_call: TRBV6-2/TRBV6-3; d_call: .; clone_size: .; cdr3_aa: CASRISRDSGEQYF; cdr3_nt: TGTGCCAGCAGAATAAGCAGGGATTCCGGAGAGCAGTACTTC
j_call: TRBJ1-2; v_call: TRBV6-5; d_call: TRBD1; clone_size: .; cdr3_aa: CASSKGQNPYGYTF; cdr3_nt: TGTGCCAGCAGTAAGGGACAGAATCCATATGGCTACACCTTC
j_call: TRBJ2-7; v_call: TRBV7-9; d_call: .; clone_size: .; cdr3_aa: CASSLVRRESYEQYF; cdr3_nt: TGTGCCAGCAGCTTAGTACGTAGGGAATCCTACGAGCAGTACTTC
j_call: TRBJ2-7; v_call: TRBV7-2; d_call: .; clone_size: .; cdr3_aa: CASSLLRSAGEQYF; cdr3_nt: TGTGCCAGCAGCCTGTTAAGATCCGCCGGGGAGCAGTACTTC
j_call: TRBJ1-2; v_call: TRBV6-6; d_call: TRBD1; clone_size: .; cdr3_aa: CASSPRTGGYYGYTF; cdr3_nt: TGTGCCAGCAGCCCTAGGACAGGGGGCTACTATGGCTACACCTTC
j_call: TRBJ1-2; v_call: TRBV29-1; d_call: .; clone_size: few; cdr3_aa: CSVVVQTYGYTF; cdr3_nt: TGCAGCGTTGTAGTACAGACCTATGGCTACACCTTC
j_call: TRBJ1-1; v_call: TRBV10-3; d_call: .; clone_size: .; cdr3_aa: CAISDRVVATEAFF; cdr3_nt: TGTGCCATCAGTGACAGGGTAGTTGCCACTGAAGCTTTCTTT
j_call: TRBJ2-3; v_call: TRBV5-1; d_call: .; clone_size: once; cdr3_aa: CASSLARDGSDTQYF; cdr3_nt: TGCGCCAGCAGCTTGGCCAGAGACGGTTCAGATACGCAGTATTTT
j_call: TRBJ1-1; v_call: TRBV10-2; d_call: .; clone_size: .; cdr3_aa: CASSAGSPNTEAFF; cdr3_nt: TGCGCCAGCAGCGCCGGATCTCCGAACACTGAAGCTTTCTTT
j_call: TRBJ2-3; v_call: TRBV29-1; d_call: .; clone_size: .; cdr3_aa: CSVEDGLSSTDTQYF; cdr3_nt: TGCAGCGTTGAAGATGGACTGTCTAGCACAGATACGCAGTATTTT
j_call: TRBJ2-2; v_call: TRBV5-1; d_call: .; clone_size: .; cdr3_aa: CASSLDMGANTGELFF; cdr3_nt: TGCGCCAGCAGCTTGGATATGGGGGCGAACACCGGGGAGCTGTTTTTT
j_call: TRBJ2-7; v_call: TRBV4-1; d_call: .; clone_size: once; cdr3_aa: CASSQDGGGIDYNEQYF; cdr3_nt: TGCGCCAGCAGCCAAGACGGGGGCGGGATTGACTACAATGAGCAGTACTTC
j_call: TRBJ2-5; v_call: TRBV20-1; d_call: .; clone_size: .; cdr3_aa: CSATLGGETQYF; cdr3_nt: TGCAGTGCTACACTTGGTGGAGAGACCCAGTACTTC
j_call: TRBJ2-7; v_call: TRBV29-1; d_call: .; clone_size: .; cdr3_aa: CSVELRDDEQYF; cdr3_nt: TGCAGCGTTGAGTTGCGGGACGACGAGCAGTACTTC
j_call: TRBJ2-7; v_call: TRBV15; d_call: .; clone_size: .; cdr3_aa: CATSRDLVYEQYF; cdr3_nt: TGTGCCACCAGCAGAGATCTCGTCTACGAGCAGTACTTC
j_call: TRBJ2-7; v_call: TRBV10-3; d_call: TRBD1; clone_size: few; cdr3_aa: CAIRVTGQGAHEQYF; cdr3_nt: TGTGCCATCAGGGTTACCGGACAGGGGGCCCACGAGCAGTACTTC
j_call: TRBJ2-1; v_call: TRBV6-5; d_call: .; clone_size: .; cdr3_aa: CASSYSWLGLPFF; cdr3_nt: TGTGCCAGCAGTTACTCATGGCTAGGGTTACCGTTCTTC
j_call: TRBJ1-1; v_call: TRBV7-2; d_call: TRBD1; clone_size: .; cdr3_aa: CASSSEGQGTEAFF; cdr3_nt: TGTGCCAGCAGCTCGGAGGGACAGGGCACTGAAGCTTTCTTT
j_call: TRBJ2-2; v_call: TRBV24-1; d_call: .; clone_size: .; cdr3_aa: CAASAGAVNGELFF; cdr3_nt: TGTGCCGCCAGTGCTGGGGCTGTGAACGGGGAGCTGTTTTTT